This T cell receptor (beta chain) is drawn from a study of blood T cells in healthy people across ages. Findings and caveats of the study: Significant beta diversity loss was already apparent by age around 40, declining roughly linearly.

Caucasian, healthy and from Russia, the donors were aged between 6 and 90. Donors gave roughly 9.1 milliliters of peripheral blood apiece. CDR3 length: 13 amino acids. The ends were cut back, 7 bases at V and 0 bases at J, with 10 bases in the middle. CDR1 is DFQATT and CDR2 is SNEGSKA in the germline V gene (reference sequence). As regards this clonotype: Its antigen is unknown.

A second PCR of roughly 6 to 12 cycles used a sample-barcoded 5' primer and a J-beta primer mix. A single record per CDR3 protein comes from TCRdb applying MiXCR to the 5' RACE reads. The sample holds about 800,000 distinct CDR3 sequences, roughly 46% seen once. The chain has TRBV20-1 and TRBJ1-5, with D tentatively TRBD1 (5 bases). The receptor was isolated from a man aged 80 or over in good health. The sample was blood. In nucleotides, the CDR3 is TGCAGTGGTCAGGGTTATAGCAATCAGCCCCAGCATTTT. Translating it yields CSGQGYSNQPQHF.